Given below is one T cell receptor (beta chain) in context. Its target is unknown. The data are from a study of cytomegalovirus exposure and HLA in healthy donors. The study, taken as a whole, reports: Across donors, sequencing depth was assumed by presence/absence analyses to be roughly uniform. As a later analysis revealed, the rate of TCR association differed by HLA locus, with DRB1 most and HLA-C fewest.

Germline CDR1 MNHNY, CDR2 SVGAGI (reference sequence). V lost 6 bases, J lost 1 base, and 18 bases lay in between. CDR3 length: 16 residues. 13 Jbeta primers and 60 Vbeta primers were used for the PCR. Generated by immunoSEQ multiplex PCR, the TCRdb table keeps only in-frame clones and is missing some. Among about 160,000 clones listed, around 80% were seen once. The chain joins TRBV6-6 to TRBJ1-1, with D possibly being TRBD1 (5 bases). The sequencing input was PBMCs. The TCR comes from a man aged 25 to 40 in good health and CMV-seronegative. The CDR3 DNA is TGTGCCAGCAGCGGGACTCTCCTTGGAGGGAACACTGAAGCTTTCTTT. Its protein product is CASSGTLLGGNTEAFF.